The source of this T cell receptor beta chain is a study of blood T cell repertoires in COVID-19. This table comes from immunoSEQ multiplex PCR, and its TCRdb copy is limited to in-frame clones, with some not included. The sample holds 200,000 to 250,000 clones; more than 75% are singletons and the top ten take under 2%. Germline lookup yields CDR1 MNHEY and CDR2 SVGEGT. The CDR3 runs 11 residues. The trim removed 5 bases at V and 8 bases at J, leaving 0 bases unmatched. This receptor was obtained from a middle-aged man who had recovered from COVID-19. The sequenced sample was PBMCs or T cells enriched from blood (not recorded which). This sequence joins TRBV6-2 or TRBV6-3 and TRBJ1-1, with 9 bases fitting TRBD1. This CDR3 reads CASSGTGEAFF. Written as DNA, the CDR3 is TGTGCCAGCAGTGGGACAGGGGAAGCTTTCTTT.